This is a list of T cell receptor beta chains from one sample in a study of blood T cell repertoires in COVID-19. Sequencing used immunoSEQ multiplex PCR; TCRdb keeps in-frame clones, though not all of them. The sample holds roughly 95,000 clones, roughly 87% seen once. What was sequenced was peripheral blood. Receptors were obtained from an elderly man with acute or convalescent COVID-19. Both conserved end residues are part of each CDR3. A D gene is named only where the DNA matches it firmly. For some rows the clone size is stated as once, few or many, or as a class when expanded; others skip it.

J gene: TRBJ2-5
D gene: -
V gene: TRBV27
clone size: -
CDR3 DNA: TGTGCCAGCAGTGCGCGGGACAGCCGTTTCCATGAGACCCAGTACTTC
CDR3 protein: CASSARDSRFHETQYF

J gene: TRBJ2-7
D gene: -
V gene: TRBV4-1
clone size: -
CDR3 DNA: TGCGCCAGCAGCCAAGAGGGCACCTACGAGCAGTACTTC
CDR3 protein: CASSQEGTYEQYF

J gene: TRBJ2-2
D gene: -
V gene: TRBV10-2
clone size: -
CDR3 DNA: TGCGCCAGCACCCAGGGGAGAAACCCGAACACCGGGGAGCTGTTTTTT
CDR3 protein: CASTQGRNPNTGELFF

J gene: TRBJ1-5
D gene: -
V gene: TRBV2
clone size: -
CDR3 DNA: TGTGCCAGCAGTGATTCGGGGATGGTCTCACAGCCCCAGCATTTT
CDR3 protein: CASSDSGMVSQPQHF

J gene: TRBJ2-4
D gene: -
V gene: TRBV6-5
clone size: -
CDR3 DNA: TGTGCCTGTCAAGGGGTGGACATTCAGTACTTC
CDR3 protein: CACQGVDIQYF

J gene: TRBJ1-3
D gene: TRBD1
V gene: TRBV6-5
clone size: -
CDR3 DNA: TGTGCCAGCAGTTCGACAGGGGGCGCGTCTGGAAACACCATATATTTT
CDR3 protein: CASSSTGGASGNTIYF

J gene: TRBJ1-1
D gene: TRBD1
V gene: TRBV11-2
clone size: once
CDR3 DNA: TGTGCCAGCAGCAAAACAGGGGGCACTGAAGCTTTCTTT
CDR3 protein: CASSKTGGTEAFF

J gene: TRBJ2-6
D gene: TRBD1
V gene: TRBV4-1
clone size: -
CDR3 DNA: TGCGCCAGCAGCCTTGCGACAGGGGGCAATGGGGCCAACGTCCTGACTTTC
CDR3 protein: CASSLATGGNGANVLTF

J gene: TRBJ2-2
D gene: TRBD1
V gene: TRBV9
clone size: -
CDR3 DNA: TGTGCCAGCCGACGAGGGACAGGGGGTAACGGGGAGCTGTTTTTT
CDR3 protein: CASRRGTGGNGELFF

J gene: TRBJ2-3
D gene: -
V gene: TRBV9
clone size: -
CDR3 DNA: TGTGCCAGCAGCCCCCCATCAGATACGCAGTATTTT
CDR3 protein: CASSPPSDTQYF

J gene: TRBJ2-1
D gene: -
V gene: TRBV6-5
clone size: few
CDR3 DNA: TGTGCCAGCAGTTACTCTGCGGGAAGTACGAATGAGCAGTTCTTC
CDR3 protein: CASSYSAGSTNEQFF

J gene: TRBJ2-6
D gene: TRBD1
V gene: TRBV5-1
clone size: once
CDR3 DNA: TGCGCCAGCAGCTCCCTGACAGGGGCCGGGGCCAACGTCCTGACTTTC
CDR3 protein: CASSSLTGAGANVLTF

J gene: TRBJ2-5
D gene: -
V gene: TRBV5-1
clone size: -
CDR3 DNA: TGCGCCAGCAGCCCACAGGGCGGGAGTGAGACCCAGTACTTC
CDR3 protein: CASSPQGGSETQYF

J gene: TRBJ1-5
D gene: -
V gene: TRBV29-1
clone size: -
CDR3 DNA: TGCAGCGTTCTAGGGGAGGGTGACCAGCATTTT
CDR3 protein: CSVLGEGDQHF

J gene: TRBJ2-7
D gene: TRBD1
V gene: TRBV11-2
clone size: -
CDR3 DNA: TGTGCCAGCAGCTTAGACAGGGGGGAGCAGTACTTC
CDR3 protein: CASSLDRGEQYF

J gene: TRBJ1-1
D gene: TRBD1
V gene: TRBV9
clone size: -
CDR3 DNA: TGTGCCAGCAGCCCATCGGGACAGCTGAACACTGAAGCTTTCTTT
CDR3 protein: CASSPSGQLNTEAFF

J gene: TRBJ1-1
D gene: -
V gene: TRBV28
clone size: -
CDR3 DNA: TGTGCCAGCAGACTGACAGGCGCTTCGAACACTGAAGCTTTCTTT
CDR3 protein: CASRLTGASNTEAFF

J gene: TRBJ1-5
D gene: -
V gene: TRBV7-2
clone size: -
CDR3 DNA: TGTGCCAGCAGCGAAGAGGGCAGGGGAGGGCAGCCCCAGCATTTT
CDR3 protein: CASSEEGRGGQPQHF

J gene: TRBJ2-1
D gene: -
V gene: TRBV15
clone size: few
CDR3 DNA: TGTGCCACCAGCAGAGATCTGGCAGGGGCGTACAATGAGCAGTTCTTC
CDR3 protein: CATSRDLAGAYNEQFF

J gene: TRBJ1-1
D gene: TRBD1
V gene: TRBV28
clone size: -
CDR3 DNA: TGTGCCAGCGGAGGGGGCCGGGTCCAGAACACTGAAGCTTTCTTT
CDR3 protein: CASGGGRVQNTEAFF

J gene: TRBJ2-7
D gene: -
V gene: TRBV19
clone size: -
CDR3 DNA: TGTGCCAGTAGTATCCCAACAGGGGAGCAGTACTTC
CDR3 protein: CASSIPTGEQYF

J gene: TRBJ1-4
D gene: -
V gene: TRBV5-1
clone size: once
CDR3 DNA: TGCGCCAGCAGTATTGGGGGCGCGACTAATGAAAAACTGTTTTTT
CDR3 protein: CASSIGGATNEKLFF

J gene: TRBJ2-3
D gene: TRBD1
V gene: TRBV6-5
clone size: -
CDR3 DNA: TGTGCCAGCAGTCTGGGACAGCTCGTCACAGATACGCAGTATTTT
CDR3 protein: CASSLGQLVTDTQYF

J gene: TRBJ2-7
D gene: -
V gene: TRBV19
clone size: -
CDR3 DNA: TGTGCCAGTAGCTCCTACGGGAGTACCTACGAGCAGTACTTC
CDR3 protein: CASSSYGSTYEQYF

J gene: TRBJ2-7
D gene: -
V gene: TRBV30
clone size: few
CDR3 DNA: TGTGCCTGGGCAACAGGGAACTACGAGCAGTACTTC
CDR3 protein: CAWATGNYEQYF

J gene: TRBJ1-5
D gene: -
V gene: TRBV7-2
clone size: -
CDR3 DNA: TGTGCCAGCAGCTTGGGAGGTTTAAGCAATCAGCCCCAGCATTTT
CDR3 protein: CASSLGGLSNQPQHF

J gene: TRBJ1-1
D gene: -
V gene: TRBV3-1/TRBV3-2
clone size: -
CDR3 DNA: TGTGCCAGCAGCCCCCAGAAGAACACTGAAGCTTTCTTT
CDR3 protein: CASSPQKNTEAFF

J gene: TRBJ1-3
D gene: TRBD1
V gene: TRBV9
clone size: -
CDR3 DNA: TGTGCCAGCAGCCGGACAGGGAACTCTGGAAACACCATATATTTT
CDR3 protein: CASSRTGNSGNTIYF

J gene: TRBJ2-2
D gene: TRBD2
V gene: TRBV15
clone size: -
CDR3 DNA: TGTGCCACCAGCAGTCTAGCGGGAGCGGGAGTCGGGGAGCTGTTTTTT
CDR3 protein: CATSSLAGAGVGELFF

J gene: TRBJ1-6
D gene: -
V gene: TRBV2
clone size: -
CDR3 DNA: TGTGCCAGCAGTGGTGCGGGGGCTAATTCACCCCTCCACTTT
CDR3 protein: CASSGAGANSPLHF

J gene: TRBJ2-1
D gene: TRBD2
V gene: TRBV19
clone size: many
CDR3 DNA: TGTGCCAGTAGCGCGACTAGCGGCTACAATGAGCAGTTCTTC
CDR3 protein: CASSATSGYNEQFF

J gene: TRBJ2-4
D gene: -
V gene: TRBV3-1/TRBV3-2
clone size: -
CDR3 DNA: TGTGCCAGCAGCCTCCCGGGGGACAAAAACATTCAGTACTTC
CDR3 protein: CASSLPGDKNIQYF

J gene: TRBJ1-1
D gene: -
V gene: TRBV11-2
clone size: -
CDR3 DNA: TGTGCCAGCAGCTCGATGACAGGCCTCACTGAAGCTTTCTTT
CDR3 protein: CASSSMTGLTEAFF

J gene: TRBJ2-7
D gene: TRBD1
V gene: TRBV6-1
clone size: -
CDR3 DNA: TGTGCCAGCAGTGAGACTGGACAGGGATCCTACGAGCAGTACTTC
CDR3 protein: CASSETGQGSYEQYF

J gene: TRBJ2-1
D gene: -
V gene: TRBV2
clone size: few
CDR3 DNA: TGTGCCAGCAGTGGACAGTTTAGCTCCTACAATGAGCAGTTCTTC
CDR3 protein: CASSGQFSSYNEQFF

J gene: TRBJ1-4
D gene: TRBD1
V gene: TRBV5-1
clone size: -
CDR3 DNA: TGCGCCAGCAGCTTGAATTTGAACAGGGGGTATGAAAAACTGTTTTTT
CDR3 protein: CASSLNLNRGYEKLFF

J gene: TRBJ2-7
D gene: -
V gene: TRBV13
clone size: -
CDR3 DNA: TGTGCCAGCAGCTTACGGTTAATCGGGGACGAGCAGTACTTC
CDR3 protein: CASSLRLIGDEQYF

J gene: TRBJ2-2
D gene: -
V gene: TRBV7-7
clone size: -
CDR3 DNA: TGTGCCAGCAGCCCTCAGGGGCACACCGGGGAGCTGTTTTTT
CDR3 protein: CASSPQGHTGELFF

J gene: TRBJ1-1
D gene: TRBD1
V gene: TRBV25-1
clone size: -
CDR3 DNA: TGTGCCAGCGTAGGGGGCCCGCTGAACACTGAAGCTTTCTTT
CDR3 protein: CASVGGPLNTEAFF

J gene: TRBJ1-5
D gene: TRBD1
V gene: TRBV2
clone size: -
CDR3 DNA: TGTGCCAGCAGTGCTTCCAGGGGGATAGGTAGCAATCAGCCCCAGCATTTT
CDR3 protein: CASSASRGIGSNQPQHF

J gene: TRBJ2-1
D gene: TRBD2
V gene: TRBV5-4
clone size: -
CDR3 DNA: TGTGCCAGCAGCCCCGGCGGGGGGGGCAATTACAATGAGCAGTTCTTC
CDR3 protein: CASSPGGGGNYNEQFF

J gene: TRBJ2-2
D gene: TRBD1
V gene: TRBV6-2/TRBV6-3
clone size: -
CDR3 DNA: TGTGCCAGCAGTGCCAGGGGGACAGGACTGAACACCGGGGAGCTGTTTTTT
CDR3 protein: CASSARGTGLNTGELFF

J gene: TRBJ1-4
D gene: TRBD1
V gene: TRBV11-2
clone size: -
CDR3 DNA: TGTGCCAGCAGCTTAGGACAGGGCGTGATGAGGGAAAAACTGTTTTTT
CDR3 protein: CASSLGQGVMREKLFF

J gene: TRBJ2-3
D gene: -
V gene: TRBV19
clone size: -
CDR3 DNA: TGTGCCAGTAAAGAGGGTCAGTCCACAGATACGCAGTATTTT
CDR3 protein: CASKEGQSTDTQYF

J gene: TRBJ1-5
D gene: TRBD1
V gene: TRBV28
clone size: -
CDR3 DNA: TGTGCCAGCAGGTTTACAGGGGAAAATCAGCCCCAGCATTTT
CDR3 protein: CASRFTGENQPQHF

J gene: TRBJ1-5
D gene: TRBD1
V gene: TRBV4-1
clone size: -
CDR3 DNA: TGCGCCAGCAGCCACTCTACTACCAGGGGGGTGAATCAGCCCCAGCATTTT
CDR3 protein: CASSHSTTRGVNQPQHF

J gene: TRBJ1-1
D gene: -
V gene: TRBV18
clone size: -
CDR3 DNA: TGTGCCAGCCTGATTGGCAGGGTCGACACTGAAGCTTTCTTT
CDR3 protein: CASLIGRVDTEAFF